The sequence of this T cell receptor beta chain was determined in a study of T-cell memory formation after mild COVID-19. MiXCR, run by TCRdb on the 5' RACE reads, gives a single entry per CDR3 protein. The table includes 200,000 to 250,000 distinct CDR3 sequences, around 9.5% detected once. This CDR3 has 15 amino acids. Germline lookup yields CDR1 LGHNA and CDR2 YSLEER. Losses at the gene ends were 2 bases for V and 8 bases for J; bases not matched to a gene: 4. This clonotype was counted a few times. V and J are TRBV4-3 and TRBJ2-1; TRBD1 matches 12 bases. This TCR was recovered from a man in his late teens or twenties who had mild COVID-19 (a few samples of this study predate the infection). Cell type and time point are not known. Sequences were obtained from PBMCs or a T cell subset sorted from them (not recorded which). CDR3 loop: CASSQRDRGPDEQFF. In nucleotides, the CDR3 is TGCGCCAGCAGCCAACGGGACAGGGGGCCTGATGAGCAGTTCTTC.